These 8 T cell receptor beta chains were all obtained from the same sample, sequenced in a study of blood T cell repertoires in COVID-19. Profiling relied on immunoSEQ multiplex PCR, and the TCRdb table lists in-frame clones only, not all of them. The repertoire holds 250,000 to 300,000 clones, with about nine tenths as singletons. The sample taken for sequencing was peripheral blood. The source of these receptors is a woman younger than 45 with COVID-19, enrolled during active disease.

The V call is TRBV6-5, the J call TRBJ2-1, with D maybe TRBD2 (5 bases). Germline assignment: CDR1 MNHEY and CDR2 SVGAGI. CDR3 length: 12 residues. Trimming shortened V by 4 bases and J by 10 bases, and 11 bases separated the two germline ends. The CDR3 loop reads CASSSSGGEQFF. In nucleotides, the CDR3 is TGTGCCAGCAGTTCCTCGGGCGGGGAGCAGTTCTTC.

This rearrangement joins TRBV5-1 to TRBJ2-7; 7 nucleotides align to TRBD1. CDR3 length equals 13 residues. With V trimmed by 3 bases and J by 2 bases, 2 bases remained unmatched. CDR1 and CDR2 from the germline V gene are SGHRS and YFSETQ. Here the CDR3 reads CASSSGTAYEQYF. CDR3 coding DNA: TGCGCCAGCAGCTCGGGGACAGCCTACGAGCAGTACTTC.

This clone was observed once. The chain couples TRBV11-2 to TRBJ2-7; the match to TRBD2 covers 9 bases. Germline CDR1 is SGHAT and CDR2 is FQNNGV. The junction had 2 bases not matched to a gene; V was cut back by 0 bases and J by 2 bases. The CDR3 covers 15 residues. Here the CDR3 reads CASSLEAGGPYEQYF. The CDR3 DNA sequence: TGTGCCAGCAGCTTAGAGGCGGGGGGGCCCTACGAGCAGTACTTC.

The chain couples TRBV9 to TRBJ2-2; 7 bases are a match to TRBD2. With 0 bases clipped from V and 4 bases from J, the junction kept 12 bases outside the gene matches. Germline CDR1 SGDLS, CDR2 YYNGEE. The CDR3 is made up of 18 amino acids. Written as DNA, the CDR3 is TGTGCCAGCAGCGTAGTGGGGCCCCGAGCGGGGAGCACCGGGGAGCTGTTTTTT. Encoded protein: CASSVVGPRAGSTGELFF.

The chain links TRBV5-4 to TRBJ1-1; perhaps TRBD1 as D (5 bases). Germline CDR1 is SGHNT and CDR2 is YYREEE (reference sequence). This CDR3 is built from 14 residues. V was shortened by 1 base and J by 2 bases, with 9 bases between the two germline ends. The CDR3 sequence is CASSLWGSNTEAFF. The CDR3 nucleotides read TGTGCCAGCAGCTTGTGGGGCAGTAACACTGAAGCTTTCTTT.

The chain joins TRBV9 to TRBJ1-6, with a weak D call TRBD1 (5 bases). The V end lost 4 bases, the J end lost 10 bases, and 12 bases lay between the germline ends. There are 13 residues in the CDR3. Germline V gives CDR1 SGDLS, CDR2 YYNGEE. Written as DNA, the CDR3 is TGTGCCAGCAGCTTTGGGGGGGACTCACCCCTCCACTTT. Residues: CASSFGGDSPLHF.

The genes are TRBV10-1 and TRBJ2-7; 9 nucleotides line up with TRBD1. The CDR3 is made up of 15 amino acids. V gave up 3 bases and J gave up 4 bases; unmatched junction bases: 7. Per germline, CDR1 WNHNN and CDR2 SYGVQD (reference sequence). CDR3 DNA: TGCGCCAGCAGTGAAGGGGGGACAGGGCGATACGAGCAGTACTTC. Encoded protein: CASSEGGTGRYEQYF.

This chain uses TRBV11-2 with TRBJ2-7; 7 bases agree with TRBD1. The CDR3 loop spans 13 amino acids. Germline V gene lookup returns CDR1 SGHAT and CDR2 FQNNGV. After removal of 7 bases from V and 2 bases from J, the junction contained 5 bases not matched to a gene. CDR3 in amino acids: CASNTGQPYEQYF. CDR3 in DNA: TGTGCCAGCAATACGGGACAGCCCTACGAGCAGTACTTC.